This T cell receptor (beta chain) was recovered during a study of Graves' ophthalmopathy and Graves' hyperthyroidism. Regarding the study as a whole: Both a roughly 64% sensitivity and a roughly 72% specificity characterized the model's predictions of ophthalmopathy progression.

V was trimmed by 2 bases and J by 6 bases, leaving 7 bases between them. CDR1 is MNHEY and CDR2 is SVGEGT in the germline V gene. This CDR3 is 12 amino acids long. Amplified TCR beta CDR3 regions were obtained using RNA transcripts as template. RT-PCR with HTBI primers came first, then second-round multiplex PCR. TCRdb processed the multiplex PCR reads anew with MiXCR; each CDR3 protein has one entry. The sample has around 400,000 distinct CDR3 sequences; 15% to 20% are singletons. Regarding this clonotype: The antigen is not known.

The sequencing sample was made of peripheral blood. The genes are TRBV6-2 or TRBV6-3 and TRBJ2-5; TRBD1 might be the D (5 bases). This receptor was taken from a young woman with Graves' ophthalmopathy. This CDR3 is CASSYQGQTQYF. The CDR3 region has the DNA TGTGCCAGCAGTTACCAGGGTCAGACCCAGTACTTC.